The 23 T cell receptor beta chains below all came from one sample that was sequenced in a study of blood T cell repertoires in COVID-19. This table comes from immunoSEQ multiplex PCR, and its TCRdb copy is limited to in-frame clones, with some not included. The table records about 130,000 clones, roughly 81% of them present only once. What was sequenced was peripheral blood. These receptor sequences come from a human donor in a cohort sampled during active COVID-19.

This sequence joins TRBV4-1 and TRBJ2-7, with TRBD1 identical over 9 bases. Germline V CDR1 and CDR2: MGHRA, YSYEKL. V shed 5 bases, J shed 6 bases, and the junction held 8 bases outside the gene matches. This CDR3 has 14 residues. CDR3 amino acids: CASSYPGTGLEQYF. The CDR3 DNA reads TGCGCCAGCAGCTATCCCGGGACAGGGCTCGAGCAGTACTTC.

The chain couples TRBV27 to TRBJ1-2, with a possible D match to TRBD1 (6 bases). CDR3 size: 17 residues. The germline gives CDR1 MNHEY, CDR2 SMNVEV (reference sequence). The germline V and J ends were trimmed by 0 bases and 4 bases, with 18 bases remaining between them. Here the CDR3 reads CASSLSHGDTLLYGYTF. The CDR3 coding sequence is TGTGCCAGCAGTTTATCCCACGGGGACACCCTGCTCTATGGCTACACCTTC.

V gene TRBV6-5 combines with J gene TRBJ1-6; D unclear. The germline CDR1 and CDR2 sequences are MNHEY and SVGAGI. Trimming left V 0 bases short and J 8 bases short, with 5 bases between. The CDR3 has 13 residues. The CDR3 coding sequence is TGTGCCAGCAGTTACTCCAGCGATTCACCCCTCCACTTT. It yields the protein CASSYSSDSPLHF.

V and J are TRBV5-8 and TRBJ2-2; D not resolved. Germline-derived CDR1 and CDR2 are SGHTS and YDEGEE. The CDR3 runs 15 residues. Trimming pared 0 bases from V and 5 bases from J, leaving 11 bases between. The CDR3 loop is CASSLGVPRTGELFF. In nucleotides, the CDR3 is TGTGCCAGCAGCTTGGGAGTGCCCAGGACCGGGGAGCTGTTTTTT. The full variable domain, rest sourced from reference TRBV5-8 and TRBJ2-2, is EAGVTQSPTHLIKTRGQQATLRCSPISGHTSVYWYQQALGLGLQFLLWYDEGEERNRGNFPPRFSGRQFPNYSSELNVNALELEDSALYLCASSLGVPRTGELFFGEGSRLTVL.

This clone appeared a single time. This chain connects TRBV19 to TRBJ1-2, with 7 bases that match TRBD1. Trimming removed 5 bases from V and 8 bases from J; junction bases left unmatched: 5. Germline V gene lookup returns CDR1 LNHDA and CDR2 SQIVND (reference sequence). The length of the CDR3 is 12 residues. In DNA form, the CDR3 reads TGTGCCAGTAGTTCCAGGGGGAACGGCTACACCTTC. Translating it yields CASSSRGNGYTF.

This clone was detected only a few times. The CDR3 is CASQSARGTGNEKLFF. The CDR3 DNA reads TGTGCCAGCCAATCCGCACGGGGGACAGGGAATGAAAAACTGTTTTTT. The chain couples TRBV18 to TRBJ1-4; 9 bases match TRBD1. The ends lost 8 bases at V and 5 bases at J; junction bases unmatched: 12. Germline loops: CDR1 KGHSH, CDR2 LQKENI. This CDR3 contains 16 residues.

This clone appeared a single time. J is TRBJ2-1 and V is TRBV5-1; TRBD1 might be the D (7 bases). CDR1 and CDR2 (germline): SGHRS, YFSETQ. This CDR3 comprises 14 residues. V lost 7 bases to trimming and J lost 9 bases, with 20 bases between them. The CDR3 reads CASQTGQGGGEQFF. The CDR3 DNA reads TGCGCCAGCCAAACGGGCCAGGGGGGAGGTGAGCAGTTCTTC.

The chain uses TRBV7-9 and TRBJ2-1; TRBD1 matches 8 bases. The CDR3 length is 15 residues. J was trimmed by 9 bases and V by 7 bases; bases with no gene match: 14. Germline lookup yields CDR1 SEHNR and CDR2 FQNEAQ (reference sequence). CDR3 sequence (DNA): TGTGCCAGCAACATGGCTAGTTACAGGGGGATTGAGCAGTTCTTC. The encoded protein is CASNMASYRGIEQFF.

This chain links TRBV10-3 with TRBJ2-5, with D perhaps matching TRBD1 (5 bases). Germline CDR1 reads ENHRY; CDR2 reads SYGVKD. Trimming removed 2 bases from V and 5 bases from J, with 12 bases in between. The CDR3 length is 14 residues. The CDR3 nucleotides read TGTGCCATCAGTGAGCGCAGGGAAATGGAGACCCAGTACTTC. It translates to CAISERREMETQYF.

The CDR3 nucleotides are TGTGCCAGCAGCTTAGATTGGGGCGGGGGCACAGATACGCAGTATTTT. Protein: CASSLDWGGGTDTQYF. This chain connects TRBV7-9 to TRBJ2-3, with a possible D match to TRBD2 (6 bases). Germline V CDR1 and CDR2: SEHNR, FQNEAQ (reference sequence). Deletions cut 1 base from V and 1 base from J, with 12 bases between. The CDR3 spans 16 residues.

The rearrangement links TRBV5-1 to TRBJ1-4; D remains unclear. Trimming took 3 bases from V and 0 from J, leaving 18 bases between them. The CDR3 runs 18 residues. CDR1 is SGHRS and CDR2 is YFSETQ in the germline V gene. In DNA, the CDR3 is TGCGCCAGCAGCTCCACCCGGGTTGAATCTCCAACTAATGAAAAACTGTTTTTT. Protein product: CASSSTRVESPTNEKLFF.

This clone was recorded a few times. V usage is TRBV21-1 and J usage is TRBJ1-4; no check of the table's D call, TRBD1, against the DNA was made. TRBV21-1 is described as a pseudogene. The CDR3 has 14 amino acids. CDR3 sequence (DNA): TGTGCCAGCAGCATGACAGGGATTGGGGAAAAACTGTTTTTT. Protein sequence: CASSMTGIGEKLFF.

This clone appeared a few times. The rearrangement links TRBV5-1 to TRBJ1-4; maybe TRBD1 (6 bases). Trimming pared 4 bases from V and 4 bases from J, leaving 14 bases between. This CDR3 has 15 amino acids. Per germline, CDR1 SGHRS and CDR2 YFSETQ. The CDR3 reads CASSQQGTLNEKLFF. The DNA for the CDR3 is TGCGCCAGCAGCCAGCAGGGGACCCTTAATGAAAAACTGTTTTTT.

The CDR3 is CASSQWTSGENEQFF. As DNA, the CDR3 is TGTGCCAGCAGCCAATGGACTAGCGGGGAAAATGAGCAGTTCTTC. The V gene is TRBV14, the J gene TRBJ2-1; 12 positions match TRBD2. The CDR3 consists of 15 residues. Looked up from germline, CDR1 is SGHDN and CDR2 is FVKESK. V lost 2 bases to trimming and J lost 7 bases; unmatched junction nucleotides: 3.

The V gene is TRBV5-6, the J gene TRBJ1-1; weak D call: TRBD1 (5 bases). CDR1 SGHDT and CDR2 YYEEEE come from the germline V gene. The CDR3 runs to 14 residues. With 0 bases removed from V and 11 bases from J, the gap between germline ends came to 17 bases. Here the CDR3 DNA reads TGTGCCAGCAGCTTGGCAGGCCCTTCTCGGGGGGCTTTCTTT. It codes for CASSLAGPSRGAFF.

The chain combines TRBV7-8 with TRBJ2-7, with TRBD2 identical over 15 bases. Losses at the gene ends were 5 bases for V and 3 bases for J; bases not matched to a gene: 8. This CDR3 has 17 residues. Germline lookup yields CDR1 SGHVS and CDR2 FQNEAQ. The CDR3 region is CASSRGTSGGSLYEQYF. CDR3 sequence (DNA): TGTGCCAGCAGCCGAGGGACTAGCGGGGGGAGTCTCTACGAGCAGTACTTC.

The rearrangement uses TRBV11-2 and TRBJ1-1, with D perhaps TRBD1 (6 bases). Germline CDR1 is SGHAT and CDR2 is FQNNGV. V was shortened by 3 bases and J by 0 bases, with 8 bases between the two germline ends. The CDR3 is 14 residues long. The CDR3 loop reads CASSFEGVNTEAFF. Here the CDR3 DNA reads TGTGCCAGCAGCTTCGAGGGGGTGAACACTGAAGCTTTCTTT.

This clone appeared a few times. The chain joins TRBV5-4 to TRBJ1-1; D remains unclear. The CDR3 sequence is 16 residues long. Trimming cost V 0 bases and J 6 bases, with 18 bases left between them. From germline, CDR1 is SGHNT and CDR2 YYREEE (reference sequence). The CDR3 DNA reads TGTGCCAGCAGCTTGGAAGGTCTAGTAGCGTCCGCTGAAGCTTTCTTT. Protein sequence: CASSLEGLVASAEAFF.

The V and J genes are TRBV3-1 (or the pseudogene TRBV3-2) and TRBJ2-7, with D possibly TRBD2 on 7 matching bases. Germline CDR1 is LGHDT and CDR2 is YNNKEL (reference sequence). This CDR3 has 17 residues. Trimming took 5 bases from V and 0 from J, leaving 20 bases between them. DNA of the CDR3: TGTGCCAGCAGCGAAACTACGGGGGGCCCGAGCTCCTACGAGCAGTACTTC. Translation: CASSETTGGPSSYEQYF.

The chain has TRBV6-5 and TRBJ1-2; perhaps TRBD1 as D (6 bases). V lost 4 bases, J lost 6 bases, and 12 bases lay in between. The CDR3 runs to 13 residues. Germline lookup yields CDR1 MNHEY and CDR2 SVGAGI. This chain's CDR3 is CASSFGQRNGYTF. DNA for the CDR3: TGTGCCAGCAGTTTCGGACAGAGAAATGGCTACACCTTC.

The rearrangement joins TRBV29-1 to TRBJ2-7; D gene uncertain. V was shortened by 7 bases and J by 2 bases, with 15 bases between the two germline ends. The CDR3 runs 13 residues. Germline V gene sequence: CDR1 SQVTM, CDR2 ANQGSEA. The CDR3 sequence: CSASFGPTYEQYF. CDR3 sequence (DNA): TGCAGCGCATCGTTCGGTCCCACCTACGAGCAGTACTTC.

The chain joins TRBV4-1 to TRBJ1-5; D possibly corresponds to TRBD1 (6 bases). The germline gives CDR1 MGHRA, CDR2 YSYEKL. Trimming removed 4 bases at V and 3 bases at J, with 10 bases between. The CDR3 has 14 residues. This CDR3 is CASSPRQDNQPQHF. The CDR3 region has the DNA TGCGCCAGCAGCCCCAGACAGGACAATCAGCCCCAGCATTTT.

The J gene is TRBJ2-1, the V gene TRBV5-1; D perhaps matches TRBD1 (6 bases). The CDR3 is 14 amino acids. V lost 1 base, J lost 8 bases, and 13 bases lay in between. Per germline, CDR1 SGHRS and CDR2 YFSETQ. The CDR3 nucleotides are TGCGCCAGCAGCTTGCGGGCGGCAGGGGATGAGCAGTTCTTC. Protein product: CASSLRAAGDEQFF.